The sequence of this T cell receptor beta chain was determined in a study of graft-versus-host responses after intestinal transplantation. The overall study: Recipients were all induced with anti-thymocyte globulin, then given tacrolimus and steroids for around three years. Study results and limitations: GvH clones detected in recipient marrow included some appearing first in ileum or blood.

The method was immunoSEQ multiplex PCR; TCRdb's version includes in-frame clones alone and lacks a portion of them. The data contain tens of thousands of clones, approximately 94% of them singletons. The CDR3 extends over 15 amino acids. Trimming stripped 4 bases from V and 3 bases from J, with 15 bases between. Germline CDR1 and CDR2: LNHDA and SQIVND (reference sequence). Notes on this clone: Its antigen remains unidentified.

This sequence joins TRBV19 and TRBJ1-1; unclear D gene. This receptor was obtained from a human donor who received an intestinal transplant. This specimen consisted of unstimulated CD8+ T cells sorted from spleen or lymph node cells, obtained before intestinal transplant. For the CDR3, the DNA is TGTGCCAGTAGTAAGTGGCAAGGAGGGCACACTGAAGCTTTCTTT. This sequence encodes CASSKWQGGHTEAFF. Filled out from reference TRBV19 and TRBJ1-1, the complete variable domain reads DGGITQSPKYLFRKEGQNVTLSCEQNLNHDAMYWYRQDPGQGLRLIYYSQIVNDFQKGDIAEGYSVSREKKESFPLTVTSAQKNPTAFYLCASSKWQGGHTEAFFGQGTRLTVV.